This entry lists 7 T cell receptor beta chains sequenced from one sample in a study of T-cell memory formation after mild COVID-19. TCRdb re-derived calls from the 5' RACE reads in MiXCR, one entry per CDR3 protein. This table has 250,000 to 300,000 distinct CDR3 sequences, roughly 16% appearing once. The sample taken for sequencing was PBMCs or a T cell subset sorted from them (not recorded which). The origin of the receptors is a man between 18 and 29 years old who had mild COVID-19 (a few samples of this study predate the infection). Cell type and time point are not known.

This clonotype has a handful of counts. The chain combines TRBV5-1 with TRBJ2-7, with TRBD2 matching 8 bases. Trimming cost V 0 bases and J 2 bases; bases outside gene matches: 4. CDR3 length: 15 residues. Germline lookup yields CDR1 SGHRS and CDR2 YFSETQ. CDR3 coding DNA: TGCGCCAGCAGCTTGGGGACTAGCCGGGCCTACGAGCAGTACTTC. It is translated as CASSLGTSRAYEQYF.

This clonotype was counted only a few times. DNA for the CDR3: TGCAGCGTTGAGTACCGGGGGGACCAAGAGACCCAGTACTTC. Translated, it gives CSVEYRGDQETQYF. This rearrangement joins TRBV29-1 to TRBJ2-5, with 7 bases matching TRBD2. V trimming: 3 bases; J trimming: 0 bases; junction bases outside the gene matches: 4. Germline loops: CDR1 SQVTM, CDR2 ANQGSEA. This CDR3 comprises 14 residues. Based on the CDR3 plus reference TRBV29-1 and TRBJ2-5, the full variable domain is SAVISQKPSRDICQRGTSLTIQCQVDSQVTMMFWYRQQPGQSLTLIATANQGSEATYESGFVIDKFPISRPNLTFSTLTVSNMSPEDSSIYLCSVEYRGDQETQYFGPGTRLLVL.

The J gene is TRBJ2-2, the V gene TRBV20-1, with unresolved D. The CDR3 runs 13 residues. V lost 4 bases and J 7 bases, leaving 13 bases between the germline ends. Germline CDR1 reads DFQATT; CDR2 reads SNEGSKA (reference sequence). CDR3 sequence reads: CSATQRGGGELFF. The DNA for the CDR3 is TGCAGTGCTACCCAGAGAGGTGGCGGGGAGCTGTTTTTT.

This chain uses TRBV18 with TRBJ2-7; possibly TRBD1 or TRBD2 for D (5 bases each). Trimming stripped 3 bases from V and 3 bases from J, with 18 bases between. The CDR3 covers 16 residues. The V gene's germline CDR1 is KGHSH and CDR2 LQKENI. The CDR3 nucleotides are TGTGCCAGCTCACCTTTCGGGGCAGGAACCCACTACGAGCAGTACGTC. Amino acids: CASSPFGAGTHYEQYV.

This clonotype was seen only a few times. CDR3 residues: CSVRGTEAFF. CDR3 nucleotides: TGCAGCGTACGGGGAACTGAAGCTTTCTTT. This chain joins TRBV29-1 and TRBJ1-1; D is undetermined. Looked up from germline, CDR1 is SQVTM and CDR2 is ANQGSEA. V gave up 6 bases and J gave up 5 bases, with 7 bases separating them. CDR3 length: 10 residues. Using reference TRBV29-1 and TRBJ1-1 for the parts outside the CDR3, the full variable domain is SAVISQKPSRDICQRGTSLTIQCQVDSQVTMMFWYRQQPGQSLTLIATANQGSEATYESGFVIDKFPISRPNLTFSTLTVSNMSPEDSSIYLCSVRGTEAFFGQGTRLTVV.

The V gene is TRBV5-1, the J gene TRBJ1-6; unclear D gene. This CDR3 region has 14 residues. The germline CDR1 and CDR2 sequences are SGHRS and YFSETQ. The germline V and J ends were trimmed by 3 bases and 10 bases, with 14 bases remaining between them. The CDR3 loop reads CASSSNGRASPLHF. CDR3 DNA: TGCGCCAGCAGCTCCAATGGTCGGGCATCACCCCTCCACTTT.

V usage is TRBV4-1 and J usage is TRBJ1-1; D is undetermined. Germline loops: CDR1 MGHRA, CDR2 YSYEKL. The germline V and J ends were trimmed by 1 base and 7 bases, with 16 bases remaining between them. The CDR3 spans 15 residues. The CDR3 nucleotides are TGCGCCAGCAGCCAAGTAGCTAAAGGACGGGGTGAAGCTTTCTTT. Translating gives CASSQVAKGRGEAFF.